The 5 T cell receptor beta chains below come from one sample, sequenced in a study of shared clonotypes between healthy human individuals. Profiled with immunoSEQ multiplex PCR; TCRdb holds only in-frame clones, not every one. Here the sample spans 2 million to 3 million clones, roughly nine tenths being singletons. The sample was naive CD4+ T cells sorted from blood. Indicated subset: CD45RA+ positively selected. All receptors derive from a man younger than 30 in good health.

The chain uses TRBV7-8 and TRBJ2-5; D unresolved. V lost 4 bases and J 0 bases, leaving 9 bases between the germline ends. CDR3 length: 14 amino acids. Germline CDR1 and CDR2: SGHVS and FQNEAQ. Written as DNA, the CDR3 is TGTGCCAGCAGCTCCTCCCACAACCAAGAGACCCAGTACTTC. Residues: CASSSSHNQETQYF.

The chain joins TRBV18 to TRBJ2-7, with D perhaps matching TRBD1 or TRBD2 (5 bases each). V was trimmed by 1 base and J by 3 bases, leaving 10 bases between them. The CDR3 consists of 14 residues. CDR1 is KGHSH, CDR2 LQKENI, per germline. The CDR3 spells CASSPRPGSYEQYF. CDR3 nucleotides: TGTGCCAGCTCACCACGGCCAGGGAGCTACGAGCAGTACTTC.

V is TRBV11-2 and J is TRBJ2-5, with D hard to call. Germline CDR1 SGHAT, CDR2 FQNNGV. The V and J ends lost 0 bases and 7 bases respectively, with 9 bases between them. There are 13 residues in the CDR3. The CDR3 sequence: CASSLEGSGTQYF. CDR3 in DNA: TGTGCCAGCAGCTTAGAGGGGTCGGGGACCCAGTACTTC.

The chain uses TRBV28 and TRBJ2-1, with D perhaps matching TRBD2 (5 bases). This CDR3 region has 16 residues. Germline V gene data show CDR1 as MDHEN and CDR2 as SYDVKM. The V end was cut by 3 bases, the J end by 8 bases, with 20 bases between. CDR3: CASSFLGSGSGDEQFF. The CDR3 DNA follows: TGTGCCAGCAGTTTCCTCGGATCGGGATCTGGGGATGAGCAGTTCTTC.

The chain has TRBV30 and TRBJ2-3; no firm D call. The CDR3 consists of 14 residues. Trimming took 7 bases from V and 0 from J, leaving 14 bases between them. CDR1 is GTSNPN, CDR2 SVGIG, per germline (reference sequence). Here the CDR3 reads CASRGRTSTDTQYF. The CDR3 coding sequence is TGTGCCTCCAGAGGCAGGACGAGCACAGATACGCAGTATTTT.